The 10 T cell receptor beta chains reported below all come from one sample, sequenced in a study of blood T cells in healthy people across ages. For the second PCR, which ran for roughly 6 to 12 cycles, a sample-barcoded 5' primer and a J-beta primer mix were used. In TCRdb, the 5' RACE reads were re-called with MiXCR into one record per CDR3 protein. The repertoire holds about 650,000 distinct CDR3 sequences, with 52% as singletons. Sequencing was carried out using blood. The receptor set was obtained from a woman aged 80 or older in good health.

A word on this clonotype: A single base separates this from a much larger clone, so it may be a read error. The J gene is TRBJ2-7, the V gene TRBV7-9, with no clear D. This CDR3 comprises 13 residues. The germline V gene has CDR1 SEHNR and CDR2 FQNEAQ (reference sequence). The germline V and J ends were trimmed by 1 base and 7 bases, with 11 bases remaining between them. The CDR3 bases are TGTGCCAGCAGCTTAGGTGCACTAAATGAGCAGTACTTC. Translated: CASSLGALNEQYF.

The gene calls are TRBV25-1 and TRBJ1-2; 11 positions agree with TRBD1. This CDR3 region has 16 residues. Germline V gene data show CDR1 as MGHDK and CDR2 as SYGVNS. The junction had 8 bases not matched to a gene; V was cut back by 4 bases and J by 4 bases. The CDR3 coding sequence is TGTGCCAGCAGTGCCGCGGACAGGGGGCTTTCCTATGGCTACACCTTC. This encodes CASSAADRGLSYGYTF.

The chain has TRBV2 and TRBJ2-2; 7 bases are shared with TRBD2. With 7 bases clipped from V and 3 bases from J, the junction kept 8 bases outside the gene matches. CDR3 length: 15 amino acids. The germline CDR1 and CDR2 sequences are SNHLY and FYNNEI. CDR3 coding DNA: TGTGCCAGCACCAATCGGGGGGAGGACACCGGGGAGCTGTTTTTT. It encodes CASTNRGEDTGELFF.

The sample holds many counts of this clonotype. J is TRBJ1-4 and V is TRBV7-2; 8 bases line up with TRBD1. V shed 5 bases, J shed 8 bases, and the junction held 7 bases outside the gene matches. The length of the CDR3 is 14 residues. Germline CDR1 is SGHTA and CDR2 is FQGNSA. CDR3 sequence: CASSPRGQGEKLFF. In nucleotides, the CDR3 is TGTGCCAGCAGCCCCCGCGGACAGGGAGAAAAACTGTTTTTT.

This clonotype was recorded once. The rearrangement joins TRBV10-2 to TRBJ2-5; 10 positions match TRBD2. Looked up from germline, CDR1 is WSHSY and CDR2 is SAAADI. Trimming at V came to 4 bases and at J to 4 bases, leaving 6 bases not matched to a gene. CDR3 length: 15 amino acids. The CDR3 spells CASSALAGEGETQYF. In DNA, the CDR3 is TGCGCCAGCAGTGCTCTAGCGGGAGAGGGAGAGACCCAGTACTTC.

The count of this clonotype is one. The chain couples TRBV5-1 to TRBJ2-7, with D unclear. This CDR3 has 15 amino acids. Trimming took off 2 bases at V and 7 bases at J, with 19 bases between the two ends. CDR1 and CDR2 (germline): SGHRS, YFSETQ. As DNA, the CDR3 is TGCGCCAGCAGCTTAGATGGAGTTTCCTACAATGAGCAGTACTTC. Translated: CASSLDGVSYNEQYF. Looking up the rest from reference TRBV5-1 and TRBJ2-7 gives the full variable domain: KAGVTQTPRYLIKTRGQQVTLSCSPISGHRSVSWYQQTPGQGLQFLFEYFSETQRNKGNFPGRFSGRQFSNSRSEMNVSTLELGDSALYLCASSLDGVSYNEQYFGPGTRLTVT.

This clonotype has a count of ten or more. The V call is TRBV2, the J call TRBJ2-3; D is ambiguous. This CDR3 spans 13 amino acids. From germline, CDR1 is SNHLY and CDR2 FYNNEI. V was pared by 4 bases and J by 7 bases, with 12 bases between. The CDR3 bases are TGTGCCAGCAGTGGATCCGAGAGGTATACGCAGTATTTT. Amino acids: CASSGSERYTQYF.

This clonotype was seen ten or more times. The chain has TRBV10-3 and TRBJ2-1, with D unresolved. Trimming pared 0 bases from V and 8 bases from J, leaving 14 bases between. CDR1 is ENHRY, CDR2 SYGVKD, per germline. This CDR3 has 15 amino acids. The CDR3 sequence is CAISESGSPPHEQFF. The DNA for the CDR3 is TGTGCCATCAGTGAGTCGGGGTCCCCCCCCCATGAGCAGTTCTTC.

The CDR3, as DNA: TGTGCCAGCAGCTTGAGGCAGGGGGCTGAAGGTAGTTCCTACGAGCAGTACTTC. Its protein is CASSLRQGAEGSSYEQYF. V is TRBV11-2 and J is TRBJ2-7, with 8 bases aligning to TRBD1. Germline V gene sequence: CDR1 SGHAT, CDR2 FQNNGV. This CDR3 comprises 18 residues. V gave up 3 bases and J gave up 1 base; unmatched junction bases: 14.

There are a few counts of this clonotype. CDR3 sequence reads: CASSLRGAAANEKLFF. DNA of the CDR3: TGTGCCAGCAGCTTGCGGGGGGCCGCGGCTAATGAAAAACTGTTTTTT. The chain employs TRBV7-2 and TRBJ1-4, with TRBD1 as a possible D gene (6 bases). CDR1 is SGHTA and CDR2 is FQGNSA in the germline V gene. CDR3 length: 16 residues. Trimming cost V 3 bases and J 3 bases, with 14 bases left between them.